The 25 T cell receptor beta chains given below trace back to one sample, sequenced in a study of PD-1 blockade in classical Hodgkin lymphoma. Here immunoSEQ multiplex PCR was the method, and the copy in TCRdb shows in-frame clones only, minus some. This table has under 45,000 clones, 65% to 80% appearing once. Autologous stem cell transplantation was followed by relapse in every patient, and brentuximab vedotin exposure varied. Source: peripheral blood mononuclear cells (PBMCs), taken at baseline. The receptors shown here come from a human donor with classical Hodgkin lymphoma.

The rearrangement uses TRBV7-3 and TRBJ2-7, with D perhaps TRBD2 (6 bases). This CDR3 spans 15 amino acids. V gave up 1 base and J gave up 2 bases, with 12 bases separating them. Germline lookup yields CDR1 SGHTA and CDR2 FQGTGA. DNA of the CDR3: TGTGCCAGCAGCTTAAAACCGGGAGAGACCTACGAGCAGTACTTC. Amino acids: CASSLKPGETYEQYF.

This clone was observed a few times. The chain links TRBV29-1 to TRBJ2-1; no reliable D call. This CDR3 has 13 residues. V lost 7 bases and J lost 0, with 10 bases in between. Looked up from germline, CDR1 is SQVTM and CDR2 is ANQGSEA. DNA of the CDR3: TGCAGCGGCGACTCTAGCTCCTACAATGAGCAGTTCTTC. Translation gives CSGDSSSYNEQFF.

The V gene is TRBV6-6, the J gene TRBJ2-1; TRBD2 agrees at 9 bases. The V and J ends lost 6 bases and 8 bases, in that order; junction bases with no gene match: 8. The CDR3 totals 14 residues. Germline V CDR1 and CDR2: MNHNY, SVGAGI (reference sequence). CDR3 sequence: CASRTGREGYEQFF. The DNA of the CDR3 is TGTGCCAGCAGGACCGGGCGGGAGGGCTATGAGCAGTTCTTC.

The rearrangement uses TRBV18 and TRBJ2-7, with D perhaps being TRBD1 or TRBD2 (5 bases each). The CDR3 length is 17 residues. CDR1 and CDR2 from the germline V gene are KGHSH and LQKENI. Trimming took off 2 bases at V and 0 bases at J, with 17 bases between the two ends. The CDR3 is CASSPLVGTLNSYEQYF. In nucleotides, the CDR3 is TGTGCCAGCTCACCATTGGTGGGGACCCTTAACTCCTACGAGCAGTACTTC.

The rearrangement joins TRBV7-2 to TRBJ1-3; D remains ambiguous. Germline-derived CDR1 and CDR2 are SGHTA and FQGNSA. Trimming stripped 5 bases from V and 4 bases from J, with 9 bases between. This CDR3 contains 13 residues. The CDR3, as DNA: TGTGCCAGCAGCCCGCAGAACGGAAACACCATATATTTT. It encodes CASSPQNGNTIYF. The full variable domain, in which reference TRBV7-2 and TRBJ1-3 provide the parts outside the CDR3, is GAGVSQSPSNKVTEKGKDVELRCDPISGHTALYWYRQSLGQGLEFLIYFQGNSAPDKSGLPSDRFSAERTGGSVSTLTIQRTQQEDSAVYLCASSPQNGNTIYFGEGSWLTVV.

The gene calls are TRBV19 and TRBJ2-1; TRBD2 agrees at 12 bases. V shed 9 bases and J 8 bases; nucleotides not matched to a gene: 8. The germline CDR1 and CDR2 sequences are LNHDA and SQIVND (reference sequence). The CDR3 has 14 residues. CDR3 coding DNA: TGTGCCAGCCGACTAGCGGGAGTAATCGATGAGCAGTTCTTC. Translated: CASRLAGVIDEQFF.

CDR3 residues: CASSVRGSHTDTQYF. The CDR3 bases are TGTGCCAGCAGCGTAAGGGGGTCCCACACAGATACGCAGTATTTT. The chain joins TRBV9 to TRBJ2-3; maybe TRBD1 (6 bases). The CDR3 has 15 amino acids. With 1 base removed from V and 2 bases from J, the gap between germline ends came to 11 bases. The germline gives CDR1 SGDLS, CDR2 YYNGEE.

The rearrangement uses TRBV12-5 and TRBJ2-1; tentative D call: TRBD1 (6 bases). This CDR3 is built from 16 residues. Germline V gives CDR1 LGHNT, CDR2 FRNRAP. The V end lost 6 bases, the J end lost 2 bases, and 17 bases lay between the germline ends. The CDR3 here is CASGDFQAGAYNEQFF. The CDR3 DNA reads TGTGCTAGTGGCGACTTTCAGGCAGGGGCCTACAATGAGCAGTTCTTC. Full variable domain (outside the CDR3, taken from reference TRBV12-5 and TRBJ2-1): DARVTQTPRHKVTEMGQEVTMRCQPILGHNTVFWYRQTMMQGLELLAYFRNRAPLDDSGMPKDRFSAEMPDATLATLKIQPSEPRDSAVYFCASGDFQAGAYNEQFFGPGTRLTVL.

V is TRBV7-3 and J is TRBJ2-3, with TRBD2 matching 11 bases. The ends lost 1 base at V and 0 bases at J; junction bases unmatched: 12. The CDR3 has 20 amino acids. CDR1 SGHTA and CDR2 FQGTGA come from the germline V gene. The CDR3 loop reads CASSLRSGTSGETSTDTQYF. The CDR3 DNA reads TGTGCCAGCAGCTTAAGGAGTGGGACTAGCGGTGAAACTAGCACAGATACGCAGTATTTT.

The chain links TRBV28 to TRBJ2-2; D gene ambiguous. V was clipped by 3 bases and J by 0 bases, with 20 bases between them. CDR3 size: 19 residues. CDR1 and CDR2 (germline): MDHEN, SYDVKM. CDR3 loop: CASSFPPNDGDANTGELFF. CDR3 DNA: TGTGCCAGCAGTTTCCCTCCAAATGACGGCGACGCGAACACCGGGGAGCTGTTTTTT.

This clone was observed a few times. CDR3 nucleotides: TGTGCCAGCAGTGAGGGCGAGGGGAATCAGCCCCAGCATTTT. Translating gives CASSEGEGNQPQHF. The V gene is TRBV6-4, the J gene TRBJ1-5; D is possibly TRBD1 (5 bases). The CDR3 has 14 residues. Trimming took 3 bases from V and 4 from J, leaving 10 bases between them. Germline CDR1 and CDR2: MRHNA and SNTAGT.

This clone came up a few times. The chain carries TRBV14 and TRBJ2-7; D might be TRBD1 (6 bases). The CDR3 sequence is 14 residues long. CDR1 and CDR2 (germline): SGHDN, FVKESK. V gave up 1 base and J gave up 3 bases, with 10 bases separating them. CDR3 coding DNA: TGTGCCAGCAGCCAAGCCAACAGGGTCTACGAGCAGTACTTC. Protein: CASSQANRVYEQYF.

The V gene is TRBV19, the J gene TRBJ1-1; 7 bases align to TRBD1. Germline V gene sequence: CDR1 LNHDA, CDR2 SQIVND (reference sequence). V was pared by 1 base and J by 5 bases, with 4 bases of the junction left unmatched. This CDR3 is built from 14 residues. The CDR3 protein is CASSIGNRGTEAFF. The CDR3 DNA is TGTGCCAGTAGTATAGGTAACAGGGGAACTGAAGCTTTCTTT.

The chain recombines TRBV9 with TRBJ2-1; no definite D call. Per germline, CDR1 SGDLS and CDR2 YYNGEE. CDR3 length: 14 amino acids. Trimming removed 7 bases from V and 2 bases from J, with 13 bases in between. CDR3: CASPFDSPYNEQFF. For the CDR3, the DNA is TGTGCCAGCCCCTTTGATAGCCCCTACAATGAGCAGTTCTTC.

The rearrangement links TRBV28 to TRBJ2-1, with 14 bases identical to TRBD2. The V gene's germline CDR1 is MDHEN and CDR2 SYDVKM. V lost 5 bases, J lost 15 bases, and 12 bases stayed unmatched. The CDR3 sequence is 15 residues long. In DNA form, the CDR3 reads TGTGCCAGCAGTGTCTCGACTAGCGGGAGGGCCCTAGGGTTCTTC. Amino acid sequence: CASSVSTSGRALGFF.

J is TRBJ2-5 and V is TRBV7-2; D might be TRBD2 (6 bases). The length of the CDR3 is 14 residues. V was shortened by 5 bases and J by 4 bases, with 14 bases between the two germline ends. Germline V lookup: CDR1 SGHTA, CDR2 FQGNSA. The DNA for the CDR3 is TGTGCCAGCAGCGAAGTCGGGGGTCGAGAGACCCAGTACTTC. This codes for CASSEVGGRETQYF.

The V and J genes are TRBV7-9 and TRBJ1-4; D is ambiguous. Germline CDR1 is SEHNR and CDR2 is FQNEAQ (reference sequence). The CDR3 contains 15 residues. Trimming pared 2 bases from V and 7 bases from J, leaving 14 bases between. DNA of the CDR3: TGTGCCAGCAGCTTACCTACTACAAGCGGTGAAAAACTGTTTTTT. Encoded protein: CASSLPTTSGEKLFF.

This clone turned up a few times. V gene TRBV30 combines with J gene TRBJ2-7; tentative D call: TRBD2 (6 bases). V was shortened by 3 bases and J by 3 bases, with 9 bases between the two germline ends. The CDR3 totals 12 residues. The V gene's germline CDR1 is GTSNPN and CDR2 SVGIG (reference sequence). The CDR3 is CAWREGGYEQYF. The CDR3 region has the DNA TGTGCCTGGAGAGAGGGAGGCTACGAGCAGTACTTC.

V is TRBV7-9 and J is TRBJ1-5; 7 positions agree with TRBD1. The CDR3 runs to 15 residues. V shed 5 bases, J shed 4 bases, and the junction held 8 bases outside the gene matches. CDR1 SEHNR and CDR2 FQNEAQ come from the germline V gene (reference sequence). The CDR3 coding sequence is TGTGCCAGCAGCCTCTCAACAGGGGTTAATCAGCCCCAGCATTTT. Translation gives CASSLSTGVNQPQHF.

V and J are TRBV7-9 and TRBJ1-4, with TRBD1 matching over 7 bases. The CDR3 loop spans 16 amino acids. The trim removed 5 bases at V and 2 bases at J, leaving 8 bases unmatched. Germline values: CDR1 SEHNR, CDR2 FQNEAQ (reference sequence). DNA of the CDR3: TGTGCCAGCAGCCCGCCAAACAGGGGTACTAATGAAAAACTGTTTTTT. Protein sequence: CASSPPNRGTNEKLFF. Based on the CDR3 plus reference TRBV7-9 and TRBJ1-4, the full variable domain is DTGVSQNPRHKITKRGQNVTFRCDPISEHNRLYWYRQTLGQGPEFLTYFQNEAQLEKSRLLSDRFSAERPKGSFSTLEIQRTEQGDSAMYLCASSPPNRGTNEKLFFGSGTQLSVL.

In its sample, this clone was seen a few times. The chain combines TRBV19 with TRBJ1-5, with TRBD1 matching 10 bases. The CDR3 is made up of 15 amino acids. V was pared by 4 bases and J by 7 bases, with 7 bases of the junction left unmatched. In germline, CDR1 is LNHDA, CDR2 SQIVND (reference sequence). CDR3 in DNA: TGTGCCAGTAGTACCGGACAGGGGGGTGGGCAGCCCCAGCATTTT. This translates into CASSTGQGGGQPQHF. The variable domain in full, completed from reference TRBV19 and TRBJ1-5, reads DGGITQSPKYLFRKEGQNVTLSCEQNLNHDAMYWYRQDPGQGLRLIYYSQIVNDFQKGDIAEGYSVSREKKESFPLTVTSAQKNPTAFYLCASSTGQGGGQPQHFGDGTRLSIL.

The chain links TRBV7-3 to TRBJ2-2; D is unclear. Trimming removed 1 base from V and 5 bases from J, with 8 bases in between. Germline V lookup: CDR1 SGHTA, CDR2 FQGTGA. The CDR3 sequence is 14 residues long. CDR3 sequence reads: CASSLKARTGELFF. The CDR3 DNA sequence: TGTGCCAGCAGCTTAAAGGCAAGGACCGGGGAGCTGTTTTTT.

V gene TRBV14 combines with J gene TRBJ2-1; possible D gene TRBD1, 6 bases. The V end lost 1 base, the J end lost 2 bases, and 18 bases lay between the germline ends. The CDR3 has 18 amino acids. Germline V gives CDR1 SGHDN, CDR2 FVKESK. CDR3 nucleotide sequence: TGTGCCAGCAGCCAAGCCCCATTGGGGGCAGGGGCCTACAATGAGCAGTTCTTC. It encodes CASSQAPLGAGAYNEQFF. Full variable domain (outside the CDR3, taken from reference TRBV14 and TRBJ2-1): EAGVTQFPSHSVIEKGQTVTLRCDPISGHDNLYWYRRVMGKEIKFLLHFVKESKQDESGMPNNRFLAERTGGTYSTLKVQPAELEDSGVYFCASSQAPLGAGAYNEQFFGPGTRLTVL.

The chain combines TRBV27 with TRBJ2-1; 10 bases fit TRBD2. Looked up from germline, CDR1 is MNHEY and CDR2 is SMNVEV (reference sequence). With 3 bases clipped from V and 6 bases from J, the junction kept 5 bases outside the gene matches. The CDR3 runs 15 residues. As DNA, the CDR3 is TGTGCCAGCAGTTTTCTAGCGGGGGCCCCCAATGAGCAGTTCTTC. It encodes CASSFLAGAPNEQFF.

V and J are TRBV7-2 and TRBJ1-5, with no clear D. Germline V gene data show CDR1 as SGHTA and CDR2 as FQGNSA. V gave up 4 bases and J gave up 6 bases, with 10 bases separating them. The length of the CDR3 is 13 residues. The CDR3 coding sequence is TGTGCCAGCAGCTCTACTCCAGTTCAGCCCCAGCATTTT. It codes for CASSSTPVQPQHF.